The 11 T cell receptor beta chains listed next were all sequenced from one sample in a study of cytomegalovirus exposure and HLA in healthy donors. PCR involved 60 Vbeta and 13 Jbeta primers. TCRdb keeps only in-frame clones here, not all; method: immunoSEQ multiplex PCR. The sample consists of 250,000 to 350,000 clones, more than 55% of them appearing once. Material: PBMCs. The receptors were sampled from a female donor in good health and CMV-seronegative.

Turning to this clone: The same CDR3 is also encoded by other DNA sequences in this sample. The chain carries TRBV10-2 and TRBJ2-7, with D hard to call. Trimming took 8 bases from V and 3 from J, leaving 8 bases between them. CDR1 is WSHSY and CDR2 is SAAADI in the germline V gene. This CDR3 has 11 amino acids. The CDR3 protein is CASSPSYEQYF. CDR3 DNA sequence: TGCGCCAGCTCCCCGAGCTACGAGCAGTACTTC.

The CDR3 nucleotides are TGTGCCAGCAGCGGACTAGCGGGAAGAGTGGCCGGGGAGCTGTTTTTT. This codes for CASSGLAGRVAGELFF. The V call is TRBV2, the J call TRBJ2-2; 12 positions agree with TRBD2. The length of the CDR3 is 16 residues. Germline CDR1 is SNHLY and CDR2 is FYNNEI. J lost 6 bases, V lost 6 bases, and 8 bases had no gene match.

CDR3 amino acids: CASSLVGVGGQNQETQYF. DNA for the CDR3: TGTGCCAGCAGCTTAGTGGGGGTGGGGGGGCAGAACCAAGAGACCCAGTACTTC. The chain combines TRBV7-3 with TRBJ2-5; D possibly corresponds to TRBD2 (7 bases). The CDR3 consists of 18 residues. Trimming left V 2 bases short and J 0 bases short, with 19 bases between. Germline CDR1 and CDR2: SGHTA and FQGTGA.

This rearrangement joins TRBV5-6 to TRBJ2-1; TRBD2 matches 11 bases. The V and J ends lost 1 base and 1 base, in that order; junction bases with no gene match: 4. This CDR3 region has 17 residues. The germline CDR1 and CDR2 sequences are SGHDT and YYEEEE. The CDR3 here is CASSLRASGRSYNEQFF. The CDR3, as DNA: TGTGCCAGCAGCTTGAGGGCTAGCGGGAGGTCCTACAATGAGCAGTTCTTC.

CDR3 bases: TGTGCCAGCAGCACCCGCCAGGGGCACACTGAAGCTTTCTTT. Translated: CASSTRQGHTEAFF. V is TRBV5-4 and J is TRBJ1-1; D may be TRBD1 (6 bases). From germline, CDR1 is SGHNT and CDR2 YYREEE (reference sequence). The CDR3 sequence is 14 residues long. V dropped 4 bases and J dropped 3 bases, with 13 bases sitting between them. The full variable domain, its missing parts supplied by reference TRBV5-4 and TRBJ1-1, is ETGVTQSPTHLIKTRGQQVTLRCSSQSGHNTVSWYQQALGQGPQFIFQYYREEENGRGNFPPRFSGLQFPNYSSELNVNALELDDSALYLCASSTRQGHTEAFFGQGTRLTVV.

J is TRBJ2-1 and V is TRBV2; 10 bases align to TRBD2. The V segment lost 3 bases and the J segment 3 bases; nucleotides outside the gene matches: 8. This CDR3 is built from 17 residues. In germline, CDR1 is SNHLY, CDR2 FYNNEI. CDR3 bases: TGTGCCAGCAGTGACATTCTACTAGCGGGGAGCTACAATGAGCAGTTCTTC. This sequence encodes CASSDILLAGSYNEQFF.

The genes are TRBV27 and TRBJ2-2, with TRBD1 matching over 8 bases. Germline V gene data show CDR1 as MNHEY and CDR2 as SMNVEV (reference sequence). The CDR3 has 16 amino acids. After removal of 3 bases from V and 4 bases from J, the junction contained 7 bases not matched to a gene. The CDR3 DNA reads TGTGCCAGCAGTTTCCTCGGACAGGGCTCCACCGGGGAGCTGTTTTTT. Protein: CASSFLGQGSTGELFF.

The chain uses TRBV28 and TRBJ2-6; the D is unclear. Trimming removed 5 bases from V and 1 base from J, with 6 bases in between. The CDR3 is made up of 14 amino acids. Germline CDR1 MDHEN, CDR2 SYDVKM. This CDR3 is CASSLVSGANVLTF. The DNA of the CDR3 is TGTGCCAGCAGTCTAGTTTCTGGGGCCAACGTCCTGACTTTC.

This chain links TRBV28 with TRBJ2-7; a possible D gene is TRBD1 (6 bases). The CDR3 has 16 residues. Germline V gene data show CDR1 as MDHEN and CDR2 as SYDVKM. Trimming left V 4 bases short and J 0 bases short, with 16 bases between. CDR3 in amino acids: CASSSLTGTHSYEQYF. The CDR3 DNA follows: TGTGCCAGCAGTTCACTGACAGGCACCCACTCCTACGAGCAGTACTTC.

This rearrangement joins TRBV27 to TRBJ2-7; TRBD2 aligns across 10 bases. The CDR3 extends over 16 amino acids. The V and J ends lost 3 bases and 6 bases, in that order; junction bases with no gene match: 11. Germline values: CDR1 MNHEY, CDR2 SMNVEV (reference sequence). CDR3 nucleotides: TGTGCCAGCAGTTTGTCGATAGGACTAGCGGTCTTCGAGCAGTACTTC. It is translated as CASSLSIGLAVFEQYF.

The chain uses TRBV27 and TRBJ2-7, with 11 bases identical to TRBD2. From germline, CDR1 is MNHEY and CDR2 SMNVEV (reference sequence). This CDR3 is built from 15 residues. Trimming removed 4 bases from V and 3 bases from J; junction bases left unmatched: 5. For the CDR3, the DNA is TGTGCCAGCAGTTCACTAGCGGGAGAGGACTACGAGCAGTACTTC. Its translation is CASSSLAGEDYEQYF.